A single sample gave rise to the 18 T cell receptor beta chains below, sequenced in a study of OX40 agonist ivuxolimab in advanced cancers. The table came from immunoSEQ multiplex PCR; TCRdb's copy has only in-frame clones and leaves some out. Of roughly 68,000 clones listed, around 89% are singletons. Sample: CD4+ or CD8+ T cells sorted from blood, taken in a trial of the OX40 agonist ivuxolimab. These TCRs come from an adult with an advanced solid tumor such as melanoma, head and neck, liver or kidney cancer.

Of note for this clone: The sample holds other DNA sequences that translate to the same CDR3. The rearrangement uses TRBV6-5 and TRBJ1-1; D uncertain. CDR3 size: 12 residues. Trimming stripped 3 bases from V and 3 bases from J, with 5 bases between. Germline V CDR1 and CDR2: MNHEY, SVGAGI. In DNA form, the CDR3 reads TGTGCCAGCAGTTATGGTGACACTGAAGCTTTCTTT. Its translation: CASSYGDTEAFF.

DNA of the CDR3: TGCGCCAGCAGCGAGCAGCGCCACTTAGATACGCAGTATTTT. Translating gives CASSEQRHLDTQYF. This chain links TRBV4-1 with TRBJ2-3, with no clear D. V lost 5 bases and J 5 bases, leaving 14 bases between the germline ends. The CDR3 covers 14 residues. Germline CDR1 reads MGHRA; CDR2 reads YSYEKL.

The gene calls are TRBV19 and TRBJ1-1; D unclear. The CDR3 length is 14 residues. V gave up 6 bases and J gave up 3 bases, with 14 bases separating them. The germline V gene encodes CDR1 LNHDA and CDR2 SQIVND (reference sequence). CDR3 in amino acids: CASSHPVGYTEAFF. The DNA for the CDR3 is TGTGCCAGTAGCCATCCGGTGGGGTACACTGAAGCTTTCTTT.

DNA for the CDR3: TGTGCCAGCATCCCAGACAGAAACAATGAGCAGTTCTTC. Its protein is CASIPDRNNEQFF. The V and J genes are TRBV11-2 and TRBJ2-1, with TRBD1 as a possible D gene (5 bases). Trimming took 7 bases from V and 5 from J, leaving 12 bases between them. Germline CDR1 is SGHAT and CDR2 is FQNNGV. The CDR3 is 13 residues long.

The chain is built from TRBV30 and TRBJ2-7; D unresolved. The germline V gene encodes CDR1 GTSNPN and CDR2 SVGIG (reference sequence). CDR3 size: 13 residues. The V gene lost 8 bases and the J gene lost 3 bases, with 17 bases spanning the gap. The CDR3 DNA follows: TGTGCCGGACGTTTGGGAAACTACTACGAGCAGTACTTC. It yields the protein CAGRLGNYYEQYF.

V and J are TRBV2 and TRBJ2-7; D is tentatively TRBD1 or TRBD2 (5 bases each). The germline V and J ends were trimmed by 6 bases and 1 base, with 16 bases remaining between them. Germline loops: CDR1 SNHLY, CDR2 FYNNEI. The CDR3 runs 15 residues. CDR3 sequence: CASSVGTATSYEQYF. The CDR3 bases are TGTGCCAGCAGCGTAGGGACGGCGACATCCTACGAGCAGTACTTC.

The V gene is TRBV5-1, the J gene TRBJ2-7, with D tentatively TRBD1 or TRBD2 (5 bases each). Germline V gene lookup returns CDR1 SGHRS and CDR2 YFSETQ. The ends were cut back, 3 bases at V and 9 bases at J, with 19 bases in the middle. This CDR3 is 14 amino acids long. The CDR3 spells CASSYTRDPTRQYF. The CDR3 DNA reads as TGCGCCAGCAGCTACACCCGGGACCCTACGAGGCAGTACTTC.

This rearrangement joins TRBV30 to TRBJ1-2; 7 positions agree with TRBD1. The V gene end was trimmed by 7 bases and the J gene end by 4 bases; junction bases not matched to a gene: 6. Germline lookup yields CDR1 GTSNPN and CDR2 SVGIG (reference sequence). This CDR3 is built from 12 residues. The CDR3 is CASSGTAYGYTF. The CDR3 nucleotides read TGTGCCTCCTCCGGGACAGCCTATGGCTACACCTTC.

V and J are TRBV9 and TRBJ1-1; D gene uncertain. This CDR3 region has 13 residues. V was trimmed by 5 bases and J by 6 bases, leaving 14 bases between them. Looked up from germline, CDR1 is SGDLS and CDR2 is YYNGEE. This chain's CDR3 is CASSGGVGSEAFF. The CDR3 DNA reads TGTGCCAGCAGTGGTGGTGTTGGATCTGAAGCTTTCTTT.

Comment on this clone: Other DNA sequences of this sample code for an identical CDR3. In DNA form, the CDR3 reads TGTGCCAGCAGCCTCGGGGACAGCTCCTACGAGCAGTACTTC. Translating it yields CASSLGDSSYEQYF. This chain joins TRBV5-8 and TRBJ2-7; TRBD1 matches 7 bases. The CDR3 loop spans 14 amino acids. Germline CDR1 SGHTS, CDR2 YDEGEE. Trimming cost V 4 bases and J 0 bases; bases outside gene matches: 4.

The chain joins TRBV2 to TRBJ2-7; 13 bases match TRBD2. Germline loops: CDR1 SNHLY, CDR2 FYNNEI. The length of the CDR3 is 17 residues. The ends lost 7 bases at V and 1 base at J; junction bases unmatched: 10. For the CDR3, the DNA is TGTGCCAGCATTCCTGGACTAGCGGGGGAAGTATCCTACGAGCAGTACTTC. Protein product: CASIPGLAGEVSYEQYF.

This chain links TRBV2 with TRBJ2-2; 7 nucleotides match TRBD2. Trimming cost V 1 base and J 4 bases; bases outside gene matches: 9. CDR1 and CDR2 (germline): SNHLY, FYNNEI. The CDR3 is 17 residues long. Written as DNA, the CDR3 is TGTGCCAGCAGTGAAGATTTTAGCGGGTCATCCACCGGGGAGCTGTTTTTT. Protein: CASSEDFSGSSTGELFF. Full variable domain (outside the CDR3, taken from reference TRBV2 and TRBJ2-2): EPEVTQTPSHQVTQMGQEVILRCVPISNHLYFYWYRQILGQKVEFLVSFYNNEISEKSEIFDDQFSVERPDGSNFTLKIRSTKLEDSAMYFCASSEDFSGSSTGELFFGEGSRLTVL.

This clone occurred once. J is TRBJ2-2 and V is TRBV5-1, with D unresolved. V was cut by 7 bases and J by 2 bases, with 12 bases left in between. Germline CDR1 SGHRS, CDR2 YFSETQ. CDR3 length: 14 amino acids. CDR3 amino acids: CASELNLNTGELFF. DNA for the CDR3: TGCGCCAGCGAACTCAACCTCAACACCGGGGAGCTGTTTTTT.

The CDR3 DNA follows: TGTGCCAGCAGCGGCCTAGGTGGGGGCCGGGGAGAGCAGTACTTC. Its translation: CASSGLGGGRGEQYF. The rearrangement uses TRBV9 and TRBJ2-7, with D perhaps TRBD1 (6 bases). The V end lost 3 bases, the J end lost 7 bases, and 20 bases lay between the germline ends. The CDR3 sequence is 15 residues long. Germline CDR1 reads SGDLS; CDR2 reads YYNGEE.

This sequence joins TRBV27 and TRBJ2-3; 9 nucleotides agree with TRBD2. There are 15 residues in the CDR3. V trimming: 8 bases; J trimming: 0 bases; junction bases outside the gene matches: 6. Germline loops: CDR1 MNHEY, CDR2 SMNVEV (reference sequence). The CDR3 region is CASRWAGGSTDTQYF. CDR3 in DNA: TGTGCCAGCCGGTGGGCGGGGGGGAGCACAGATACGCAGTATTTT.

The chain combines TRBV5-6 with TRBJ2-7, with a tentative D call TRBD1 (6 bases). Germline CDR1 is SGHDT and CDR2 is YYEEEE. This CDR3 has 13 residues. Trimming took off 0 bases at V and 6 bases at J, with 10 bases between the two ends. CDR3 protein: CASSLGTVAEQYF. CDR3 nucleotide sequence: TGTGCCAGCAGCTTGGGGACAGTGGCCGAGCAGTACTTC.

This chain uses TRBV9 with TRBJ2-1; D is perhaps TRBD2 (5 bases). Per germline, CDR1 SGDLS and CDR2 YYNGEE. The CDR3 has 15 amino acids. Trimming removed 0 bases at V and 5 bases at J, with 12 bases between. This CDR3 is CASSVGGSAHNEQFF. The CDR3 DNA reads TGTGCCAGCAGCGTAGGTGGTAGCGCCCACAATGAGCAGTTCTTC.

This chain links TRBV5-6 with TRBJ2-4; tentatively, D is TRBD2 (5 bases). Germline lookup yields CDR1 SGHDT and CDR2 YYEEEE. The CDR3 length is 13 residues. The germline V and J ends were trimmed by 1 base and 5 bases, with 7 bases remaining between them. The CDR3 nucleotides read TGTGCCAGCAGCTTGTGGGGAGAAAACATTCAGTACTTC. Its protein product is CASSLWGENIQYF.